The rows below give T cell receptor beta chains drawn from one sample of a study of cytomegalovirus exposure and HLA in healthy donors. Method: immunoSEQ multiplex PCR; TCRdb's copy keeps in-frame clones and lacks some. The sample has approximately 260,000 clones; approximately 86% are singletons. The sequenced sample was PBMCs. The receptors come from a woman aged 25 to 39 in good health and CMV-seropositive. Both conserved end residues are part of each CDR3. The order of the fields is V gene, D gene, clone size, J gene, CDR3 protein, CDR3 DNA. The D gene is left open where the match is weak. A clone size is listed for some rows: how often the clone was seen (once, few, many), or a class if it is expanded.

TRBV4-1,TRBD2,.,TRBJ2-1,CASSLGLTSGGDNEQFF,TGCGCCAGCAGCCTAGGGTTGACTAGCGGAGGAGACAATGAGCAGTTCTTC
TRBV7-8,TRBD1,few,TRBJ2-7,CASSLTGPGEQYF,TGTGCCAGCAGCTTGACAGGGCCTGGCGAGCAGTACTTC
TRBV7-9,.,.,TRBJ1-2,CASSFEDYGYTF,TGTGCCAGCAGCTTTGAGGACTATGGCTACACCTTC
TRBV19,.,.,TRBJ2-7,CASSISAASYEQYF,TGTGCCAGTAGTATATCAGCGGCCTCCTACGAGCAGTACTTC
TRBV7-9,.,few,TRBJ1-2,CASSLDGWGTNYGYTF,TGTGCCAGCAGCTTAGATGGTTGGGGCACTAACTATGGCTACACCTTC
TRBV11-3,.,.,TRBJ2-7,CATSGGTGGSYEQYF,TGTGCCACCTCGGGGGGAACAGGGGGGTCCTACGAGCAGTACTTC
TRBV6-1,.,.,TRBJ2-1,CASSEFVDRPYNEQFF,TGTGCCAGCAGTGAATTTGTCGACAGACCCTACAATGAGCAGTTCTTC
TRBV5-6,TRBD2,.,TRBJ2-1,CASSPPKGAGGLYNEQFF,TGTGCCAGCAGCCCACCTAAGGGGGCGGGAGGGCTCTACAATGAGCAGTTCTTC
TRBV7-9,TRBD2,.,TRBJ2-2,CASTPREAGENTGELFF,TGTGCCAGCACCCCGCGGGAGGCGGGAGAGAACACCGGGGAGCTGTTTTTT
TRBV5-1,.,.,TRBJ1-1,CASTMEGFTEAFF,TGCGCCAGCACTATGGAGGGGTTCACTGAAGCTTTCTTT
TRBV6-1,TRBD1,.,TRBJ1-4,CASSGDSLNEKLFF,TGTGCCAGCAGTGGGGACAGCCTTAATGAAAAACTGTTTTTT
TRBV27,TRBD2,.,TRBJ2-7,CASRGGVEQYF,TGTGCCAGCAGGGGGGGGGTGGAGCAGTACTTC
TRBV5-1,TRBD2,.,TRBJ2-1,CASSFGLAPSSYNEQFF,TGCGCCAGCAGCTTCGGACTAGCGCCTAGCTCCTACAATGAGCAGTTCTTC
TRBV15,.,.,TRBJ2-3,CATSRGSGSTDTQYF,TGTGCCACCAGCAGAGGGAGCGGGAGCACAGATACGCAGTATTTT
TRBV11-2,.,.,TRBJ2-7,CASSLTDRIGYEQYF,TGTGCCAGCAGCCTAACAGACAGGATTGGCTACGAGCAGTACTTC
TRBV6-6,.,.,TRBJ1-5,CASSRSSGQPQHF,TGTGCCAGCAGTCGTAGTTCGGGACAGCCCCAGCATTTT
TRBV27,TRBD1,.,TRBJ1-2,CASRHGDRMEGYTF,TGTGCCAGCCGTCATGGGGACAGGATGGAGGGCTACACCTTC
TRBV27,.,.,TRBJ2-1,CASSLSGGVKISSYNEQFF,TGTGCCAGCAGTTTATCGGGCGGGGTTAAAATAAGCTCCTACAATGAGCAGTTCTTC
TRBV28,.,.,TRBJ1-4,CASSLSALYGKLFF,TGTGCCAGCAGTTTATCTGCTTTATACGGAAAACTGTTTTTT
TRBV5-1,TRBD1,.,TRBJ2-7,CASNRDRGEQYF,TGCGCCAGCAATCGGGACAGGGGAGAGCAGTACTTC
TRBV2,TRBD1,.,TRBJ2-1,CASSARDRVLSYNEQFF,TGTGCCAGCAGTGCGCGGGACAGGGTTCTCTCCTACAATGAGCAGTTCTTC
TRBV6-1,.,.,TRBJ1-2,CASNEGAGYGYTF,TGTGCCAGCAATGAGGGAGCGGGCTATGGCTACACCTTC
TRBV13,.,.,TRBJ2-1,CASKIESSYNEQFF,TGTGCCAGCAAGATTGAGAGCTCCTACAATGAGCAGTTCTTC
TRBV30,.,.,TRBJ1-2,CAWTGPGRGLSGYTF,TGTGCCTGGACAGGACCAGGACGGGGACTCTCTGGCTACACCTTC
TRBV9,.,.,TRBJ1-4,CASSGLQGHNEKLFF,TGTGCCAGCAGCGGCCTACAGGGTCACAATGAAAAACTGTTTTTT
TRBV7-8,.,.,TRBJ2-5,CASSPLYQETQYF,TGTGCCAGCAGCCCATTGTACCAAGAGACCCAGTACTTC
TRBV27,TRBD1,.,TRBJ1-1,CASKAGGNTEAFF,TGTGCCAGCAAAGCAGGGGGAAACACTGAAGCTTTCTTT
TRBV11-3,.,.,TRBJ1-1,CASSLEDTGLVDTEAFF,TGTGCCAGCAGCTTAGAGGATACAGGGTTGGTTGACACTGAAGCTTTCTTT
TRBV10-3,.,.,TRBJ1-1,CATGGVNTEAFF,TGTGCCACCGGAGGGGTTAACACTGAAGCTTTCTTT
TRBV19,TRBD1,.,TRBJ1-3,CASSSPDRASGNTIYF,TGTGCCAGTAGTTCCCCGGACAGGGCCTCTGGAAACACCATATATTTT
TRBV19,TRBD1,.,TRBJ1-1,CASSTGTGNQEAFF,TGTGCCAGTAGTACCGGGACAGGGAATCAGGAAGCTTTCTTT
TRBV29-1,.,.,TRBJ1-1,CSVKHQEANTEAFF,TGCAGCGTTAAACATCAGGAGGCGAACACTGAAGCTTTCTTT
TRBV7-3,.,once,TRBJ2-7,CASSNGPGEQYF,TGTGCCAGCAGCAACGGCCCGGGAGAGCAGTACTTC
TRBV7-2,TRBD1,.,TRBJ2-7,CASSSQGAAYEQYF,TGTGCCAGCAGCTCACAGGGGGCTGCCTACGAGCAGTACTTC
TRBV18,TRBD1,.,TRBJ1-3,CASSPRPGTEMRGNSGNTIYF,TGTGCCAGCTCACCACGGCCCGGGACAGAGATGCGGGGCAACTCTGGAAACACCATATATTTT
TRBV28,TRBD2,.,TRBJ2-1,CASSFPGTSGFRTYNEQFF,TGTGCCAGCAGTTTCCCCGGGACTAGCGGGTTTAGGACCTACAATGAGCAGTTCTTC
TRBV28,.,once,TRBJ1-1,CASRRPLQGNTEAFF,TGTGCCAGCAGACGCCCCCTACAGGGGAACACTGAAGCTTTCTTT